Below, one T cell receptor beta chain is given with its context. Its antigen is still unknown. Every TCR beta cDNA library bore unique molecular identifiers. cDNA molecules numbering some 500,000 came from about 1 to 10 million T cells. TCRdb re-derived calls from the PCR reads in MiXCR, one entry per CDR3 protein. This table holds around 700,000 distinct CDR3 sequences, approximately 59% found once. This specimen comes from a study of post-analysis software for immune sequencing data. For the study at large: The disease courses covered relapsing-remitting, secondary progressive and progressive-relapsing multiple sclerosis. Findings and caveats of the study: Higher frequency in patients than in controls was seen for roughly five TRBV segments, with TRBV5-6, TRBV5-1 and TRBV20-1 among them.

The CDR3 length is 13 residues. With 8 bases removed from V and 10 bases from J, the gap between germline ends came to 21 bases. CDR1 is ENHRY and CDR2 is SYGVKD in the germline V gene. The receptor was isolated from a girl aged 2-10 years with multiple sclerosis. The chain couples TRBV10-3 to TRBJ2-7; D perhaps matches TRBD1 (6 bases). The sequencing input was blood. CDR3: CAIGTETRDTQYF. Written as DNA, the CDR3 is TGTGCCATCGGTACGGAAACCCGGGACACTCAGTACTTC.